These 5 T cell receptor beta chains came from one sample sequenced in a study of T cell clonality in common variable immunodeficiency. Profiled with immunoSEQ multiplex PCR; TCRdb holds only in-frame clones, not every one. The sample presents about 31,000 clones, none singletons. The sequencing sample was made of peripheral blood mononuclear cells. These receptors all stem from a person aged 18 to 75 in good health.

This clone was counted at least ten times. The sequenced CDR3 bases are TGCAGTGCTACCTTAGCGGGGGCGGCGGATACG. This codes for CSATLAGAADT. The complete CDR3 sequence is CSATLAGAADTQYF. The chain is built from TRBV20-1 and TRBJ2-3; 9 bases are shared with TRBD2. The read comes to an end 3 residues before the CDR3 does, leaving the germline J gene to fill in the end. The CDR3 runs to 14 residues. V trimming: 4 bases; J trimming: 6 bases; junction bases outside the gene matches: 8. CDR1 and CDR2 (germline): DFQATT, SNEGSKA (reference sequence).

This clone was recorded many times. The CDR3 end is not reached by the read, which stops 3 residues before it; the germline J gene fills it in. The chain employs TRBV2 and TRBJ2-3, with D possibly matching TRBD1 (5 bases). V lost 8 bases, J lost 2 bases, and 8 bases lay in between. From germline, CDR1 is SNHLY and CDR2 FYNNEI. This CDR3 has 12 residues. CDR3 loop: CASGANTDTQYF. The sequenced part of the CDR3 DNA is TGTGCCAGCGGGGCTAACACAGATACG.

This clone was recorded many times. The CDR3 loop is CSARRLAGIASTDTQYF. The sequenced CDR3 bases are TGCAGTGCTAGACGACTAGCGGGGATTGCTAGCACAGATACG. This sequence joins TRBV20-1 and TRBJ2-3; 11 nucleotides line up with TRBD2. The observed sequence ends 3 residues before the CDR3 terminus, with the missing tail filled in from the germline J gene. Germline CDR1 reads DFQATT; CDR2 reads SNEGSKA (reference sequence). Trimming at V came to 2 bases and at J to 0 bases, leaving 7 bases not matched to a gene. CDR3 length: 17 amino acids.

At least ten counts were recorded for this clone. Sequencing ends 3 residues short of the CDR3 end; the germline J gene provides the rest. The J gene is TRBJ2-1, the V gene TRBV20-1, with TRBD2 identical over 9 bases. This CDR3 spans 14 amino acids. V lost 6 bases, J lost 4 bases, and 7 bases stayed unmatched. The germline V gene encodes CDR1 DFQATT and CDR2 SNEGSKA (reference sequence). The DNA read from the CDR3 is TGCAGTGCGCCTCTAGCGGGGTCATACAATGAG. Protein sequence: CSAPLAGSYNE. The CDR3, in full, reads CSAPLAGSYNEQFF.

This clone was picked up many times. From the germline J gene comes the end of the CDR3, since the read stops 3 residues before it. The chain uses TRBV6-4 and TRBJ1-1; no clear D gene. The V gene's germline CDR1 is MRHNA and CDR2 SNTAGT. CDR3 length: 12 residues. CDR3 DNA, as far as it was read: TGTCCTCAACCCCCGGGGAACACTGAA. Translating gives CPQPPGNTE. The CDR3 as a whole reads CPQPPGNTEAFF.